A single sample is the source of the 27 T cell receptor beta chains below, sequenced in a study of CD8 T cells in Susac syndrome. RNA in amounts of about 0.5 to 1 ug was reverse transcribed with random hexamers. Each CDR3 protein is one row after TCRdb ran MiXCR on the immunoSEQ multiplex PCR reads. The sample lists more than 150,000 distinct CDR3 sequences, 90% to 97% occurring once. The source material was CD4+ T cells from PBMCs. The receptors shown here come from a human donor with Susac syndrome.

The rearrangement uses TRBV5-1 and TRBJ1-1; 8 nucleotides match TRBD1. The germline V gene has CDR1 SGHRS and CDR2 YFSETQ. The CDR3 is 14 residues long. V lost 0 bases, J lost 4 bases, and 2 bases stayed unmatched. Here the CDR3 DNA reads TGCGCCAGCAGCTTGGCAGGGGGCCCCACTGAAGCTTTCTTT. It yields the protein CASSLAGGPTEAFF.

V gene TRBV30 combines with J gene TRBJ2-4, with D uncertain. The length of the CDR3 is 12 residues. Trimming shortened V by 0 bases and J by 7 bases, and 7 bases separated the two germline ends. Germline V CDR1 and CDR2: GTSNPN, SVGIG (reference sequence). The CDR3 nucleotides are TGTGCCTGGAGTGTACTTGGGAACATTCAGTACTTC. Translation gives CAWSVLGNIQYF.

The chain combines TRBV5-6 with TRBJ1-2; D call uncertain. Germline V CDR1 and CDR2: SGHDT, YYEEEE. The CDR3 is made up of 12 amino acids. V was cut by 0 bases and J by 3 bases, with 3 bases left in between. The CDR3 DNA is TGTGCCAGCAGCTTGGACGACTATGGCTACACCTTC. As protein: CASSLDDYGYTF. The full variable domain, its missing parts supplied by reference TRBV5-6 and TRBJ1-2, is DAGVTQSPTHLIKTRGQQVTLRCSPKSGHDTVSWYQQALGQGPQFIFQYYEEEERQRGNFPDRFSGHQFPNYSSELNVNALLLGDSALYLCASSLDDYGYTFGSGTRLTVV.

The V gene is TRBV3-1, the J gene TRBJ1-2; possible D gene TRBD1, 5 bases. V gave up 0 bases and J gave up 4 bases, with 6 bases separating them. Germline V gene data show CDR1 as LGHDT and CDR2 as YNNKEL (reference sequence). The CDR3 runs to 13 residues. The CDR3 DNA reads TGTGCCAGCAGCCAAGACGGGGGCTATGGCTACACCTTC. Translation gives CASSQDGGYGYTF.

This chain uses TRBV20-1 with TRBJ1-1, with D perhaps matching TRBD1 (6 bases). CDR1 is DFQATT, CDR2 SNEGSKA, per germline (reference sequence). V shed 6 bases and J shed 0 bases, with 8 bases lying between them. This CDR3 spans 12 amino acids. The CDR3 loop reads CSANRVNTEAFF. The DNA of the CDR3 is TGCAGTGCGAACAGGGTGAACACTGAAGCTTTCTTT.

The gene calls are TRBV29-1 and TRBJ1-2; D is perhaps TRBD1 (5 bases). This CDR3 has 12 amino acids. In germline, CDR1 is SQVTM, CDR2 ANQGSEA. The CDR3 sequence: CNVFRGDYGYTF. The CDR3 DNA sequence: TGCAACGTCTTTCGGGGGGACTATGGCTACACCTTC.

This clonotype was observed a single time. This chain links TRBV19 with TRBJ2-1; TRBD1 agrees at 9 bases. Germline lookup yields CDR1 LNHDA and CDR2 SQIVND (reference sequence). V lost 5 bases, J lost 9 bases, and 11 bases stayed unmatched. This CDR3 spans 15 amino acids. CDR3 nucleotides: TGTGCCAGTAGTGCCGGGACAGGGAGATTAAGTGAGCAGTTCTTC. Encoded protein: CASSAGTGRLSEQFF. Full variable domain (remainder filled in from reference TRBV19 and TRBJ2-1): DGGITQSPKYLFRKEGQNVTLSCEQNLNHDAMYWYRQDPGQGLRLIYYSQIVNDFQKGDIAEGYSVSREKKESFPLTVTSAQKNPTAFYLCASSAGTGRLSEQFFGPGTRLTVL.

This clonotype has just one count. J is TRBJ2-1 and V is TRBV20-1, with 13 bases identical to TRBD2. Germline CDR1 reads DFQATT; CDR2 reads SNEGSKA (reference sequence). The CDR3 sequence is 16 residues long. With V trimmed by 6 bases and J by 2 bases, 7 bases remained unmatched. The CDR3 protein is CSAPGTSGIAYNEQFF. The CDR3, as DNA: TGCAGTGCCCCTGGGACTAGCGGGATTGCCTACAATGAGCAGTTCTTC.

The J gene is TRBJ2-6, the V gene TRBV29-1; 7 positions agree with TRBD2. The germline V gene has CDR1 SQVTM and CDR2 ANQGSEA. This CDR3 region has 13 residues. J lost 3 bases, V lost 5 bases, and 1 base had no gene match. CDR3 coding DNA: TGCAGCGTTAGGGAGGGTGGGGCCAACGTCCTGACTTTC. It specifies CSVREGGANVLTF.

The chain recombines TRBV7-2 with TRBJ1-2; D gene uncertain. V lost 5 bases, J lost 7 bases, and 17 bases lay in between. CDR1 is SGHTA, CDR2 FQGNSA, per germline. The CDR3 is 14 residues long. This CDR3 is CASSARTGDRGYTF. DNA of the CDR3: TGTGCCAGCAGCGCTCGGACGGGAGATCGTGGCTACACCTTC.

The chain carries TRBV25-1 and TRBJ1-2; D may be TRBD1 (6 bases). With 5 bases removed from V and 2 bases from J, the gap between germline ends came to 12 bases. Germline lookup yields CDR1 MGHDK and CDR2 SYGVNS. The CDR3 is 14 amino acids. The CDR3 nucleotides read TGTGCCAGCAGTCAACGGGACATAAACTATGGCTACACCTTC. It translates to CASSQRDINYGYTF.

This clonotype was recorded only once. The gene calls are TRBV7-2 and TRBJ2-7; 9 nucleotides line up with TRBD1. Losses at the gene ends were 2 bases for V and 0 bases for J; bases not matched to a gene: 2. Germline V gene lookup returns CDR1 SGHTA and CDR2 FQGNSA. There are 15 residues in the CDR3. The CDR3 region has the DNA TGTGCCAGCAGCTTAACGGGACAGGGCTCCTACGAGCAGTACGTC. It encodes CASSLTGQGSYEQYV.

The V gene is TRBV20-1, the J gene TRBJ2-5; D is unclear. The CDR3 has 9 residues. In germline, CDR1 is DFQATT, CDR2 SNEGSKA (reference sequence). Between the trimmed V and J ends, which lost 3 bases and 5 bases, there was a span of 1 base. CDR3 protein: CSARETQYF. Written as DNA, the CDR3 is TGCAGTGCTAGGGAGACCCAGTACTTC.

The chain employs TRBV11-2 and TRBJ2-5; 7 positions match TRBD2. Germline values: CDR1 SGHAT, CDR2 FQNNGV. This CDR3 is built from 15 residues. The V and J ends lost 4 bases and 5 bases, in that order; junction bases with no gene match: 10. In DNA, the CDR3 is TGTGCCAGCAGCTCCTCCGCGGGAGTGGGGGAGACCCAGTACTTC. It yields the protein CASSSSAGVGETQYF.

This sequence joins TRBV5-6 and TRBJ2-1; D is ambiguous. The germline V and J ends were trimmed by 2 bases and 9 bases, with 12 bases remaining between them. This CDR3 has 13 amino acids. CDR1 is SGHDT and CDR2 is YYEEEE in the germline V gene. CDR3 sequence reads: CASSFALRGEQFF. As DNA, the CDR3 is TGTGCCAGCAGCTTTGCCTTGAGAGGTGAGCAGTTCTTC.

The genes are TRBV15 and TRBJ2-5; 9 bases align to TRBD1. The germline gives CDR1 LNHNV, CDR2 YYDKDF (reference sequence). This CDR3 is built from 16 residues. V dropped 1 base and J dropped 5; count of bases not matched to a gene: 8. The CDR3 region has the DNA TGTGCCACCAGCAGAGCCCCGACAGGGGGATTGGAGACCCAGTACTTC. Its protein product is CATSRAPTGGLETQYF.

The chain recombines TRBV14 with TRBJ2-2; a possible D gene is TRBD2 (6 bases). The CDR3 spans 15 residues. V was trimmed by 0 bases and J by 4 bases, leaving 9 bases between them. Per the germline V gene, CDR1 is SGHDN and CDR2 is FVKESK. CDR3 residues: CASSQDSGSTGELFF. CDR3 nucleotides: TGTGCCAGCAGCCAAGACTCCGGGAGCACCGGGGAGCTGTTTTTT.

In DNA, the CDR3 is TGTGCCAGCAGCGTCAACGCGAACAGGGGACGGAACACTGAAGCTTTCTTT. It translates to CASSVNANRGRNTEAFF. The gene calls are TRBV7-2 and TRBJ1-1, with 7 bases fitting TRBD1. The germline V gene encodes CDR1 SGHTA and CDR2 FQGNSA. The CDR3 is 17 amino acids. J gave up 1 base and V 5 bases, and 13 bases lay outside the gene matches.

The rearrangement uses TRBV20-1 and TRBJ2-1; 11 positions agree with TRBD2. The length of the CDR3 is 16 residues. J lost 4 bases, V lost 0 bases, and 5 bases had no gene match. Per the germline V gene, CDR1 is DFQATT and CDR2 is SNEGSKA (reference sequence). The CDR3: CSARDVRTSGYNEQFF. In DNA form, the CDR3 reads TGCAGTGCTAGAGACGTCCGGACTAGCGGGTACAATGAGCAGTTCTTC.

This chain joins TRBV20-1 and TRBJ1-2, with 9 nucleotides matching TRBD1. Trimming took 3 bases from V and 7 from J; bases not matched to a gene: 6. Germline CDR1 reads DFQATT; CDR2 reads SNEGSKA (reference sequence). The CDR3 covers 13 residues. The CDR3 protein is CSASSDRGGGYTF. The CDR3 region has the DNA TGCAGTGCTAGTTCGGACAGGGGTGGTGGCTACACCTTC.

In nucleotides, the CDR3 is TGTGCCAGCAGCTGGACAGGGGCCACCGGGGAGCTGTTTTTT. This sequence encodes CASSWTGATGELFF. The rearrangement uses TRBV5-4 and TRBJ2-2; 9 positions agree with TRBD1. The CDR3 extends over 14 amino acids. V lost 3 bases to trimming and J lost 4 bases; unmatched junction nucleotides: 1. In germline, CDR1 is SGHNT, CDR2 YYREEE (reference sequence). Combining the CDR3 with reference TRBV5-4 and TRBJ2-2 gives the whole variable domain ETGVTQSPTHLIKTRGQQVTLRCSSQSGHNTVSWYQQALGQGPQFIFQYYREEENGRGNFPPRFSGLQFPNYSSELNVNALELDDSALYLCASSWTGATGELFFGEGSRLTVL.

The chain links TRBV6-5 to TRBJ2-1, with TRBD2 matching 8 bases. With 7 bases clipped from V and 11 bases from J, the junction kept 4 bases outside the gene matches. Germline CDR1 reads MNHEY; CDR2 reads SVGAGI. The CDR3 loop spans 11 amino acids. Here the CDR3 DNA reads TGTGCCAGCACAGCGGGAGTCAAGCAGTTCTTC. It encodes CASTAGVKQFF.

CDR3 protein: CASSSSSPDNYGYTF. In DNA form, the CDR3 reads TGTGCCAGCAGTTCCTCCTCCCCGGATAACTATGGCTACACCTTC. The chain joins TRBV28 to TRBJ1-2; D remains ambiguous. V shed 4 bases and J shed 1 base, with 13 bases lying between them. The CDR3 loop spans 15 amino acids. Germline V gene data show CDR1 as MDHEN and CDR2 as SYDVKM.

The chain employs TRBV29-1 and TRBJ2-1; TRBD1 aligns across 12 bases. CDR1 and CDR2 from the germline V gene are SQVTM and ANQGSEA. V dropped 7 bases and J dropped 10; count of bases not matched to a gene: 8. CDR3 length: 13 amino acids. The CDR3 coding sequence is TGCAGCGGGGAGGGACAGGGGGCTTGGGAGCAGTTCTTC. It yields the protein CSGEGQGAWEQFF.

V is TRBV4-2 and J is TRBJ2-5, with TRBD2 matching 9 bases. The CDR3 sequence is 17 residues long. The J segment lost 5 bases and the V segment lost 1 base, leaving 11 bases of the junction unmatched. CDR1 is LGHNA, CDR2 YNFKEQ, per germline. The CDR3 nucleotides read TGTGCCAGCAGCCAAGGGGGCCGGCTAGCGGGGCGGGAGACCCAGTACTTC. It translates to CASSQGGRLAGRETQYF.

The rearrangement uses TRBV20-1 and TRBJ2-6, with D perhaps TRBD1 or TRBD2 (5 bases each). The CDR3 extends over 16 amino acids. CDR1 is DFQATT and CDR2 is SNEGSKA in the germline V gene (reference sequence). V dropped 1 base and J dropped 4 bases, with 14 bases sitting between them. The CDR3 region has the DNA TGCAGTGCTAGAGCCGGGACGACCCTCGGGGCCAACGTCCTGACTTTC. Its translation is CSARAGTTLGANVLTF.

The CDR3 sequence: CASSQVVSEQYF. CDR3 sequence (DNA): TGTGCCAGCAGCCAAGTGGTCTCCGAGCAGTACTTC. The chain couples TRBV3-1 to TRBJ2-7, with D unresolved. Trimming left V 1 base short and J 6 bases short, with 7 bases between. CDR3 length equals 12 residues. CDR1 and CDR2 from the germline V gene are LGHDT and YNNKEL (reference sequence).